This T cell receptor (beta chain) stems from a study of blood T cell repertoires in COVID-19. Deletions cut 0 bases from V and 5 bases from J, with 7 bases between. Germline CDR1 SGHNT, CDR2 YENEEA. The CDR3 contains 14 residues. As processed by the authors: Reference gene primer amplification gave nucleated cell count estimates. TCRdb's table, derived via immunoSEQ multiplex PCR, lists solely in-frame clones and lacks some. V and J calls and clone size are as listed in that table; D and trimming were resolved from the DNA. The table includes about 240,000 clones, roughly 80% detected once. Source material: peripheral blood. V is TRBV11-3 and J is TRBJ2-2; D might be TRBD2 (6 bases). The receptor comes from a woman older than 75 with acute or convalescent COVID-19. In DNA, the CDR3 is TGTGCCAGCAGCTTAGAAAGCGGGACCGGGGAGCTGTTTTTT. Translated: CASSLESGTGELFF.